The 8 T cell receptor beta chains listed next were all sequenced from one sample in a study of CD4 T cells in relation to SARS-CoV-2 and coronaviruses. Sequenced by immunoSEQ multiplex PCR; TCRdb stores in-frame clones only, minus some. The sample lists under 25,000 clones; around 80% were seen once. These receptors have no known antigen. The unexposed donors gave CD4+ T cells in about 2010-2019, prior to COVID-19. The cells were cultured for around ten days before CD4+ T cells were isolated. The material sequenced was CD4+ T cells from PBMCs, cultured in vitro. The origin of the receptors is a human donor in good health.

This clone has more than one count but fewer than ten. This chain joins TRBV3-1 (or the pseudogene TRBV3-2) and TRBJ1-4; the match to TRBD1 covers 9 bases. Germline values: CDR1 LGHDT, CDR2 YNNKEL (reference sequence). The trim removed 0 bases at V and 5 bases at J, leaving 4 bases unmatched. This CDR3 has 16 residues. CDR3 sequence reads: CASSQESGQGNEKLFF. The CDR3 DNA reads TGTGCCAGCAGCCAAGAATCGGGACAGGGAAATGAAAAACTGTTTTTT.

This clone was observed once. This chain connects TRBV10-3 to TRBJ2-3, with TRBD1 matching 9 bases. In germline, CDR1 is ENHRY, CDR2 SYGVKD. J was trimmed by 2 bases and V by 7 bases; bases with no gene match: 7. The CDR3 has 15 amino acids. The CDR3 DNA sequence: TGTGCCATCAATCCCGGGACAGGGTACACAGATACGCAGTATTTT. This sequence encodes CAINPGTGYTDTQYF.

The CDR3 here is CASSLNRGAQQPQHF. The CDR3 DNA reads as TGCGCCAGCAGCCTCAACCGGGGGGCGCAGCAGCCCCAGCATTTT. The V and J genes are TRBV4-1 and TRBJ1-5, with D possibly TRBD1 on 6 matching bases. The germline V gene encodes CDR1 MGHRA and CDR2 YSYEKL. V was trimmed by 4 bases and J by 7 bases, leaving 17 bases between them. CDR3 length equals 15 residues.

This clone was found a few times. CDR3 sequence (DNA): TGTGCCAGCAGGGCGGGAGGGTACAATGAGCAGTTCTTC. This translates into CASRAGGYNEQFF. This chain connects TRBV7-9 to TRBJ2-1; 9 nucleotides align to TRBD2. J was trimmed by 4 bases and V by 6 bases; bases with no gene match: 1. CDR1 SEHNR and CDR2 FQNEAQ come from the germline V gene (reference sequence). This CDR3 has 13 amino acids.

The CDR3 spells CASSPAHGGTTYNEQFF. The DNA for the CDR3 is TGCGCCAGCAGCCCGGCTCATGGGGGGACTACTTACAATGAGCAGTTCTTC. The J gene is TRBJ2-1, the V gene TRBV5-1; TRBD2 aligns across 7 bases. In germline, CDR1 is SGHRS, CDR2 YFSETQ. Trimming took 4 bases from V and 4 from J; bases not matched to a gene: 14. This CDR3 has 17 residues.

Worth noting for this clone: Other DNA sequences in this sample translate to the same CDR3. This chain uses TRBV24-1 with TRBJ2-5, with 10 bases fitting TRBD1. Germline trimming cut 9 bases from V and 7 bases from J; bases unmatched to any gene: 7. Germline values: CDR1 KGHDR, CDR2 SFDVKD. The CDR3 has 13 residues. The CDR3, as DNA: TGTGCCACCTCGGACAGGGGGAGCGGGACCCAGTACTTC. Its protein product is CATSDRGSGTQYF.

The V and J genes are TRBV27 and TRBJ1-1; 8 bases map to TRBD1. The CDR3 loop spans 15 amino acids. V lost 6 bases to trimming and J lost 3 bases; unmatched junction nucleotides: 9. CDR1 is MNHEY, CDR2 SMNVEV, per germline (reference sequence). CDR3: CASSPEDRDDTEAFF. For the CDR3, the DNA is TGTGCCAGCAGCCCCGAGGACAGGGATGACACTGAAGCTTTCTTT.

This clone was seen only a few times. The V call is TRBV12-5, the J call TRBJ2-2, with TRBD2 matching over 7 bases. Unmatched junction bases numbered 8, after V lost 5 bases and J lost 5 bases. Germline CDR1 LGHNT, CDR2 FRNRAP. CDR3 size: 15 residues. The CDR3 sequence: CASGPDGRWTGELFF. DNA of the CDR3: TGTGCTAGTGGTCCGGACGGGAGGTGGACCGGGGAGCTGTTTTTT.